This T cell receptor (beta chain) was sequenced during a study of spatial heterogeneity in lung cancer. The CDR3 spans 15 residues. V gave up 6 bases and J gave up 7 bases, with 16 bases separating them. Germline assignment: CDR1 SGHTA and CDR2 FQGNSA. Findings of the study overall: TCRs found ubiquitously expanded in tumor appeared in blood more at resection than at follow-up.

The study tagged each TCR cDNA molecule with a unique molecular identifier. One entry per CDR3 protein results from TCRdb running MiXCR on the 5' RACE reads. The data hold under 25,000 distinct CDR3 sequences, with roughly 10% observed a single time. The sample's time point: blood at routine non-recurrence follow-up after resection. Material for sequencing was whole RNA from tumor, nontumor lung or frozen PBMC, left unsorted. This clonotype has a count of ten or more. Antigen unknown. This clonotype was obtained from a female donor with early-stage non-small cell lung cancer. The material was PBMCs, obtained at follow-up. The J gene is TRBJ1-6, the V gene TRBV7-2; the D gene is possibly TRBD1 (5 bases). CDR3 loop: CASRAPGLKNSPLHF. DNA of the CDR3: TGTGCCAGCAGAGCACCGGGACTGAAGAATTCACCCCTCCACTTT.